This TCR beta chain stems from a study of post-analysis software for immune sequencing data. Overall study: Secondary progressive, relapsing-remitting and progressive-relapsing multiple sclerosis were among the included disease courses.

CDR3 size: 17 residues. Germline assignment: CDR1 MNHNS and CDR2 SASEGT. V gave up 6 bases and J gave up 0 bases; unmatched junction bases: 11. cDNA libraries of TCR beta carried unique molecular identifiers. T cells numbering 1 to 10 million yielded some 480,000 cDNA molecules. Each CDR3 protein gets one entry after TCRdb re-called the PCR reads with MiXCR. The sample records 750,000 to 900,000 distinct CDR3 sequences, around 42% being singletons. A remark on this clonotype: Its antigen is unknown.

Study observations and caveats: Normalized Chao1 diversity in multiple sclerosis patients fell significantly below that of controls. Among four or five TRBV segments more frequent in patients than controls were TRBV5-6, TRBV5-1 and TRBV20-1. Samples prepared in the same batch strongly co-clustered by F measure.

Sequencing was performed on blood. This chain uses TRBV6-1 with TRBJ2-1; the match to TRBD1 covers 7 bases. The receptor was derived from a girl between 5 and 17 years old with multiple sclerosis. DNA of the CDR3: TGTGCCAGCAGGCCACTTTCGGGACAGAGCTCCTACAATGAGCAGTTCTTC. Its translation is CASRPLSGQSSYNEQFF.